The rows below give T cell receptor beta chains drawn from one sample of a study of blood T cell repertoires in acute mononucleosis. Some clones are missing from TCRdb's copy, which holds only in-frame ones; the method was immunoSEQ multiplex PCR. The data show several thousand clones, 25% to 30% seen once. Source: EBV YVL epitope tetramer+ CD8+ T cells sorted from PBMCs, taken during acute infectious mononucleosis. The receptors originated from a woman in her late teens or twenties with infectious mononucleosis caused by EBV. The CDR3 runs from the conserved cysteine through the conserved F or W. Each record gives: V gene, D gene, clone size, J gene, CDR3 protein, CDR3 DNA. A D gene is named only where the DNA matches it firmly. Rows give clone size only sometimes, using once, few, many, or a class for an expanded clone.

TRBV7-3	-	-	TRBJ2-1	CARSLLHSNEQFF	TGTGCCAGAAGCCTACTGCACAGCAATGAGCAGTTCTTC
TRBV5-6	-	few	TRBJ2-1	CASSFYNEQFF	TGTGCCAGCAGTTTCTACAATGAGCAGTTCTTC
TRBV13	-	-	TRBJ2-5	CASQGYQETQYF	TGTGCCAGCCAGGGGTACCAAGAGACCCAGTACTTC
TRBV4-1	TRBD2	many	TRBJ2-7	CASSLAAREDEQYF	TGCGCCAGCAGCTTGGCGGCGCGGGAGGACGAGCAGTACTTC
TRBV4-3	-	-	TRBJ1-4	CASSRQIMKNCFF	-
TRBV4-1	-	-	TRBJ2-5	CASSQGFQGAQETQYF	TGTGCCAGCAGCCAAGGGTTTCAGGGAGCGCAAGAGACCCAGTACTTC
TRBV6-5	-	many	TRBJ2-1	CASSLDTTSSYNEQFF	TGTGCCAGCAGTTTGGACACCACGAGCTCCTACAATGAGCAGTTCTTC
TRBV25-1	TRBD2	few	TRBJ2-1	CASRPTSGGGIEQFF	TGTGCCAGCAGGCCGACTAGCGGGGGGGGCATTGAGCAGTTCTTC
TRBV27	-	few	TRBJ2-3	CATSLAVSTDTQYF	TGTGCCACCAGTCTAGCAGTTAGCACAGATACGCAGTATTTT
TRBV11-3	-	many	TRBJ1-2	CASSLEGGGYTF	TGTGCCAGCAGCTTAGAGGGCGGAGGCTACACCTTC
TRBV6-5	TRBD2	few	TRBJ2-5	CASNFNAGDQETQYF	TGTGCCAGCAACTTCAACGCGGGAGACCAAGAGACCCAGTACTTC
TRBV10-3	TRBD2	many	TRBJ2-2	CAMRASGRAADTGELFF	TGTGCCATGCGGGCTAGCGGGAGGGCCGCGGACACCGGGGAGCTGTTTTTT
TRBV10-3	-	many	TRBJ2-3	CASNERYF	TGTGCCAGCAATGAACGGTATTTT
TRBV11-2	-	-	TRBJ2-5	CALVRELAGQETQYF	TGTGCCCTCGTGAGGGAGTTGGCGGGGCAAGAGACCCAGTACTTC
TRBV12-5	TRBD1	medium-sized	TRBJ1-5	CASASRQGVGNQPQHF	TGTGCTAGCGCATCCCGCCAGGGGGTCGGCAATCAGCCCCAGCATTTT
TRBV29-1	-	few	TRBJ2-1	CSVVAGANKQFF	TGCAGCGTTGTGGCAGGCGCAAACAAGCAGTTCTTC
TRBV11-2	-	-	TRBJ2-7	CASSTNPGNPSEQYF	TGTGCCAGCAGCACCAACCCCGGGAACCCTTCCGAGCAGTACTTC
TRBV7-8	-	-	TRBJ2-5	CASSLYQETQYF	TGTGCCAGCAGCCTCTACCAAGAGACCCAGTACTTC
TRBV11-2	TRBD1	-	TRBJ2-7	CASSQTGDYYEQYF	TGTGCCAGCAGCCAGACAGGGGATTACTACGAGCAGTACTTC
TRBV6-4	-	few	TRBJ1-2	CASSLLNYGYTF	TGTGCCAGCAGCTTACTGAACTATGGCTACACCTTC
TRBV6-5	-	-	TRBJ2-5	CASSPTDSQETQYF	TGTGCCAGCAGCCCGACGGACAGCCAAGAGACCCAGTACTTC
TRBV13	-	-	TRBJ2-2	CATLNGFTGELFF	TGTGCCACCCTTAACGGCTTCACCGGGGAGCTGTTTTTT
TRBV5-5	TRBD2	few	TRBJ2-3	CASSQQTLSGEGWRDTQYF	TGTGCCAGCAGCCAACAAACGTTATCGGGGGAGGGGTGGAGAGATACGCAGTATTTT
TRBV5-4	-	-	TRBJ2-7	CASGSSHEQYF	TGTGCCAGCGGCTCCAGCCACGAGCAGTACTTC
TRBV7-3	TRBD1	many	TRBJ2-1	CASSPGQGIYNEQFF	TGTGCCAGCAGCCCCGGACAGGGGATTTACAATGAGCAGTTCTTC
TRBV7-3	-	-	TRBJ2-7	CASSFLSGEQYF	TGTGCCAGCAGTTTCCTGAGCGGCGAGCAGTACTTC
TRBV29-1	-	-	TRBJ2-1	CSVVAGANNEVFF	TGCAGCGTTGTGGCAGGCGCAAACAATGAAGTGTTCTTC
TRBV6-6	-	-	TRBJ1-2	CASSYTTGYGYTF	TGTGCCAGCAGTTACACAACAGGGTATGGCTACACCTTC
TRBV6-1	-	many	TRBJ2-7	CASKFPSSYEQYF	TGTGCCAGCAAGTTTCCGAGCTCCTACGAGCAGTACTTC
TRBV6-4	TRBD2	few	TRBJ2-7	CASSTYSGRATEQYF	TGTGCCAGCAGCACATATAGCGGGAGGGCCACCGAGCAGTACTTC
TRBV5-6	-	-	TRBJ2-2	CASSPVTGLTGELFF	TGTGCCAGCAGCCCCGTAACAGGGCTCACCGGGGAGCTGTTTTTT
TRBV6-4	TRBD2	large	TRBJ2-1	CASSLAGPSNEQFF	TGTGCCAGCAGCCTAGCGGGGCCAAGCAATGAGCAGTTCTTC
TRBV29-1	-	-	TRBJ2-1	CVGQALYNEQFF	TGCGTTGGGCAGGCCCTTTACAATGAGCAGTTCTTC
TRBV6-4	-	-	TRBJ2-5	CASWRSGYQETQYF	TGTGCCAGCTGGAGGTCAGGGTACCAAGAGACCCAGTACTTC
TRBV4-2	-	many	TRBJ2-1	CASSLALQNEQFF	TGTGCCAGCAGCTTGGCCCTTCAAAATGAGCAGTTCTTC
TRBV9	TRBD1	many	TRBJ2-2	CASSSPRGTGGRDTGELFF	TGTGCCAGCAGCTCCCCTAGGGGAACAGGGGGCAGAGACACCGGGGAGCTGTTTTTT
TRBV7-5	-	-	TRBJ2-3	CASSAMATDTQYF	TGTGCCAGCAGCGCGATGGCAACAGATACGCAGTATTTT
TRBV4-3	-	-	TRBJ1-3	CASSQDQGNTIYF	TGCGCCAGCAGCCAAGATCAGGGAAACACCATATATTTT
TRBV6-4	TRBD2	once	TRBJ2-7	CASSVTGGHYEQYF	TGTGCCAGCAGTGTGACGGGGGGGCACTACGAGCAGTACTTC
TRBV25-1	-	-	TRBJ2-3	CASSLSRTDTQYF	TGTGCCAGCAGTTTATCTCGAACAGATACGCAGTATTTT